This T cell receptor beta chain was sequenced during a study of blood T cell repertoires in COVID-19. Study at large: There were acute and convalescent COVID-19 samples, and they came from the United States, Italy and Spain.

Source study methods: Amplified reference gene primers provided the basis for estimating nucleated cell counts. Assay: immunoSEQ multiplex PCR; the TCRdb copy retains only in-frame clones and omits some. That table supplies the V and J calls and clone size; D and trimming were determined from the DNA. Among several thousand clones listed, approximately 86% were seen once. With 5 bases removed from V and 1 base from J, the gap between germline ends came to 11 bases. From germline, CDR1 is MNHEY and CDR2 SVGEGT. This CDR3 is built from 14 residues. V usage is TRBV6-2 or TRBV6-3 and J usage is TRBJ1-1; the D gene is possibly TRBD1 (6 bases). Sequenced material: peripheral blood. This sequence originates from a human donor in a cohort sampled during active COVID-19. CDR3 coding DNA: TGTGCCAGCAGTACGGACAGAAAGAACACTGAAGCTTTCTTT. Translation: CASSTDRKNTEAFF.